What follows are 8 T cell receptor beta chains derived from one specimen sequenced in a study of response to subunit inactivated influenza vaccine (dated by TCRdb to between 2018 and 2020). Preparation of the library involved RT-PCR. Sequenced using an Illumina HiSeq 2500. The raw public reads went through TCRdb reprocessing: fastp at Q25, MiXCR clone calling, in-frame beta chains kept. Every entry covers one CDR3 protein and lists the most common genes and DNA from its rows. In all, the sample holds about 700,000 distinct CDR3 sequences, and 15% to 19% of those were seen once. The biggest ten clones account for about 9.9% of the sample. The sequences come from PBMCs from blood, collected 12 days after vaccination. The receptors derive from a man in his fifties who received an inactivated influenza vaccine. Donor details come from another sample of the same person, matched by shared clones.

CDR3 amino acids: CSVSGARGEQYF. DNA of the CDR3: TGCAGCGTTTCCGGGGCTCGAGGGGAGCAGTACTTC. The V gene is TRBV29-1, the J gene TRBJ2-7; possibly TRBD1 or TRBD2 for D (5 bases each). The germline V and J ends were trimmed by 5 bases and 7 bases, with 15 bases remaining between them. This CDR3 contains 12 residues. Germline CDR1 SQVTM, CDR2 ANQGSEA.

The V call is TRBV15, the J call TRBJ1-2, with D unresolved. The CDR3 runs 15 residues. V was cut by 1 base and J by 7 bases, with 16 bases left in between. CDR1 is LNHNV and CDR2 is YYDKDF in the germline V gene (reference sequence). The CDR3 DNA is TGTGCCACCAGCAGAGTGGCTAATCCAAGGGCTGGCTACACCTTC. Its translation is CATSRVANPRAGYTF.

The V call is TRBV20-1, the J call TRBJ2-5, with no clear D. The CDR3 consists of 14 residues. V lost 0 bases, J lost 1 base, and 9 bases lay in between. Per the germline V gene, CDR1 is DFQATT and CDR2 is SNEGSKA (reference sequence). CDR3 DNA: TGCAGTGCTAGAGAAAGTACTCGCCAAGAGACCCAGTACTTC. It specifies CSARESTRQETQYF.

This clonotype was observed a few times. This chain joins TRBV9 and TRBJ1-1; no definite D call. V was shortened by 7 bases and J by 1 base, with 8 bases between the two germline ends. The CDR3 contains 12 residues. The germline CDR1 and CDR2 sequences are SGDLS and YYNGEE. In DNA, the CDR3 is TGTGCCAGCGGTGGACCGAACACTGAAGCTTTCTTT. Protein sequence: CASGGPNTEAFF.

This clonotype showed up just a few times. A single base separates this from a much larger clone, so it may be a read error. CDR3 nucleotides: TGTGCCAGCAGTTACATCAATGAGCAGTTCTTC. Residues: CASSYINEQFF. The chain carries TRBV6-5 and TRBJ2-1; D is ambiguous. V was clipped by 2 bases and J by 6 bases, with 2 bases between them. The CDR3 sequence is 11 residues long. The germline gives CDR1 MNHEY, CDR2 SVGAGI.

The chain uses TRBV6-8 and TRBJ2-1; TRBD1 matches 7 bases. This CDR3 has 17 amino acids. The germline V gene encodes CDR1 MNHGY and CDR2 SAAAGT. V trimming: 6 bases; J trimming: 4 bases; junction bases outside the gene matches: 15. For the CDR3, the DNA is TGTGCCAGCAGCTCAACCCAGTGGGCAGGGGGTTACAATGAGCAGTTCTTC. It translates to CASSSTQWAGGYNEQFF.

V gene TRBV3-1 combines with J gene TRBJ2-2; perhaps D is TRBD1 or TRBD2 (5 bases each). Germline CDR1 and CDR2: LGHDT and YNNKEL (reference sequence). CDR3 length equals 15 residues. The germline V and J ends were trimmed by 4 bases and 6 bases, with 15 bases remaining between them. The CDR3 loop is CASSPLGPPPGELFF. The CDR3 region has the DNA TGTGCCAGCAGCCCCTTGGGACCCCCCCCCGGGGAGCTGTTTTTT.

This clonotype was detected ten times or more. The V gene is TRBV7-2, the J gene TRBJ2-5, with D perhaps TRBD1 or TRBD2 (6 bases each). This CDR3 is built from 12 residues. V was trimmed by 3 bases and J by 9 bases, leaving 11 bases between them. CDR1 and CDR2 (germline): SGHTA, FQGNSA. CDR3 sequence (DNA): TGTGCCAGCAGCTTGTCAGGGGAGGCCCAGTACTTC. Translating gives CASSLSGEAQYF.